This T cell receptor beta chain was recovered during a study of identical twins' blood T cells. Across the whole study: Some 50 million reads covered about six alpha-chain and about six beta-chain libraries. Broader study findings: Twins shared more top CDR3 clonotypes than unrelated donors did.

TCR cDNA libraries were made from RNA using a previously described, modified protocol. MiXCR, run by TCRdb on the 5' RACE reads, gives a single entry per CDR3 protein. The profile shows a few hundred thousand distinct CDR3 sequences, over 25% of them singletons. On this clonotype: The antigen is not known.

The ends lost 5 bases at V and 7 bases at J; junction bases unmatched: 5. The CDR3 loop spans 13 amino acids. Likely shared infections and vaccines: all three twin pairs were reared together. The rearrangement links TRBV12-3 or TRBV12-4 to TRBJ2-1; 7 nucleotides line up with TRBD1. Sequencing used PBMCs. This receptor was identified in a woman aged 18-55 years in good health. In nucleotides, the CDR3 is TGTGCCAGCAGTCTCTTACAGGGGAATGAGCAGTTCTTC. Translated: CASSLLQGNEQFF.